These 22 T cell receptor beta chains were sequenced from one sample in a study of post-analysis software for immune sequencing data. General observations from the study: There were a handful of TRBV segments more frequent in patients than controls, and TRBV5-6, TRBV5-1 and TRBV20-1 were among them.

These TCRs' antigens remain unknown. Prepared libraries of TCR beta cDNA carried unique molecular identifiers. TCRdb redid the calling of the PCR reads with MiXCR, one entry per CDR3 protein. Here the sample spans a few hundred thousand distinct CDR3 sequences, roughly 30% being singletons. Sequencing was performed on blood. The receptor set was obtained from a girl aged 5 to 17 with multiple sclerosis.

This clonotype has only a few counts. The V and J genes are TRBV20-1 and TRBJ2-1; TRBD2 agrees at 9 bases. The CDR3 is made up of 15 amino acids. J was trimmed by 5 bases and V by 1 base; bases with no gene match: 6. Germline V gene data show CDR1 as DFQATT and CDR2 as SNEGSKA (reference sequence). CDR3 sequence: CSARGGTSRNNEQFF. Written as DNA, the CDR3 is TGCAGTGCTAGAGGTGGGACTAGCCGGAACAATGAGCAGTTCTTC.

This clonotype was seen many times. The CDR3: CASSFGVTDTQYF. The DNA of the CDR3 is TGTGCCAGCAGCTTCGGGGTCACAGATACGCAGTATTTT. The rearrangement joins TRBV7-3 to TRBJ2-3, with D possibly matching TRBD2 (5 bases). Germline CDR1 reads SGHTA; CDR2 reads FQGTGA. V was trimmed by 3 bases and J by 2 bases, leaving 6 bases between them. The CDR3 spans 13 residues.

The chain has TRBV20-1 and TRBJ2-7; 8 bases fit TRBD1. The CDR3 consists of 14 residues. Germline values: CDR1 DFQATT, CDR2 SNEGSKA (reference sequence). V shed 6 bases, J shed 5 bases, and the junction held 12 bases outside the gene matches. CDR3 loop: CSAAPGQGLHEQYF. The CDR3, as DNA: TGCAGTGCAGCCCCCGGACAGGGCCTACACGAGCAGTACTTC.

This clonotype was seen just once. The chain couples TRBV29-1 to TRBJ2-7; 9 bases agree with TRBD1. Unmatched junction bases numbered 6, after V lost 0 bases and J lost 0 bases. Looked up from germline, CDR1 is SQVTM and CDR2 is ANQGSEA. The CDR3 is made up of 16 amino acids. CDR3 DNA: TGCAGCGTTGAAGAGGCGACAGGGGGTGTCTCCTACGAGCAGTACTTC. Translated, it gives CSVEEATGGVSYEQYF.

V is TRBV11-2 and J is TRBJ1-2; D is unresolved. The V gene's germline CDR1 is SGHAT and CDR2 FQNNGV. V was cut by 5 bases and J by 0 bases, with 16 bases left in between. The CDR3 runs to 16 residues. The CDR3 here is CASSPPRLLSNYGYTF. CDR3 DNA sequence: TGTGCCAGCAGCCCTCCCAGGTTGCTTTCTAACTATGGCTACACCTTC.

This clonotype was counted between two and nine times. This chain links TRBV7-2 with TRBJ2-5, with a possible D match to TRBD2 (6 bases). V was shortened by 6 bases and J by 3 bases, with 14 bases between the two germline ends. Germline loops: CDR1 SGHTA, CDR2 FQGNSA. The CDR3 is 14 amino acids. The CDR3 DNA reads as TGTGCCAGCAGGTTCACCGGGAGCGAAGAGACCCAGTACTTC. Its translation: CASRFTGSEETQYF.

The rearrangement links TRBV7-2 to TRBJ2-5; 11 bases match TRBD1. With 3 bases clipped from V and 4 bases from J, the junction kept 7 bases outside the gene matches. From germline, CDR1 is SGHTA and CDR2 FQGNSA. The CDR3 has 16 residues. The CDR3 DNA sequence: TGTGCCAGCAGCTTGGTAACCGGGACAGGGGGAGAGACCCAGTACTTC. It translates to CASSLVTGTGGETQYF.

This clonotype has a count of ten or more. This sequence joins TRBV7-6 and TRBJ2-5; D is possibly TRBD1 or TRBD2 (5 bases each). Germline CDR1 reads SGHVS; CDR2 reads FNYEAQ. The ends were cut back, 5 bases at V and 1 base at J, with 8 bases in the middle. This CDR3 has 13 amino acids. CDR3 in DNA: TGTGCCAGCAGCATGGGACGCCAAGAGACCCAGTACTTC. Residues: CASSMGRQETQYF.

The chain is built from TRBV4-2 and TRBJ2-3, with 8 bases lining up with TRBD2. Germline V lookup: CDR1 LGHNA, CDR2 YNFKEQ. Trimming removed 0 bases from V and 2 bases from J; junction bases left unmatched: 13. This CDR3 comprises 19 residues. The CDR3 DNA reads as TGTGCCAGCAGCCAAGATTCAAGCGGGGGCTCGTCTGCCACAGATACGCAGTATTTT. This sequence encodes CASSQDSSGGSSATDTQYF.

This CDR3 reads CASSLEPGLLGNEQFF. For the CDR3, the DNA is TGCGCCAGCAGCTTAGAACCGGGACTCCTTGGCAATGAGCAGTTCTTC. This chain uses TRBV5-1 with TRBJ2-1; D perhaps matches TRBD2 (6 bases). Trimming took off 2 bases at V and 6 bases at J, with 18 bases between the two ends. Germline V gene data show CDR1 as SGHRS and CDR2 as YFSETQ. The CDR3 spans 16 residues.

The chain couples TRBV7-2 to TRBJ2-7; D gene ambiguous. Trimming took 3 bases from V and 5 from J, leaving 14 bases between them. Germline assignment: CDR1 SGHTA and CDR2 FQGNSA. This CDR3 contains 14 residues. The CDR3 nucleotides read TGTGCCAGCAGCTTCACGCCAGGCGTAAACGAGCAGTACTTC. As protein: CASSFTPGVNEQYF. The variable domain in full, completed from reference TRBV7-2 and TRBJ2-7, reads GAGVSQSPSNKVTEKGKDVELRCDPISGHTALYWYRQSLGQGLEFLIYFQGNSAPDKSGLPSDRFSAERTGGSVSTLTIQRTQQEDSAVYLCASSFTPGVNEQYFGPGTRLTVT.

The DNA of the CDR3 is TGTGCCAGCAGCACCGGGCATGGCCTTTCCTCGAGCGAGCAGTACTTC. Translated: CASSTGHGLSSSEQYF. The rearrangement joins TRBV5-6 to TRBJ2-7; D unresolved. The CDR3 runs 16 residues. Per germline, CDR1 SGHDT and CDR2 YYEEEE. V gave up 4 bases and J gave up 6 bases, with 23 bases separating them.

CDR3 sequence reads: CSARPGQGDSNQPQHF. DNA of the CDR3: TGCAGTGCTAGACCGGGACAGGGGGATAGCAATCAGCCCCAGCATTTT. This sequence joins TRBV20-1 and TRBJ1-5, with TRBD1 matching 11 bases. Germline assignment: CDR1 DFQATT and CDR2 SNEGSKA (reference sequence). The CDR3 extends over 16 amino acids. V trimming: 2 bases; J trimming: 0 bases; junction bases outside the gene matches: 3.

This clonotype has just a few counts. The chain joins TRBV12-3 or TRBV12-4 to TRBJ2-3; the D gene is possibly TRBD1 (6 bases). Trimming took off 7 bases at V and 3 bases at J, with 14 bases between the two ends. This CDR3 comprises 14 residues. The CDR3 region has the DNA TGTGCCAGCACCCTTGGACAGTCAACAGATACGCAGTATTTT. Translation gives CASTLGQSTDTQYF.

The gene calls are TRBV5-1 and TRBJ1-2; TRBD1 aligns across 7 bases. The junction had 5 bases not matched to a gene; V was cut back by 6 bases and J by 6 bases. Germline V gene sequence: CDR1 SGHRS, CDR2 YFSETQ. The CDR3 is 12 amino acids. The CDR3 loop reads CASTMDRNGYTF. Written as DNA, the CDR3 is TGCGCCAGCACTATGGACAGGAATGGCTACACCTTC. The variable domain in full, completed from reference TRBV5-1 and TRBJ1-2, reads KAGVTQTPRYLIKTRGQQVTLSCSPISGHRSVSWYQQTPGQGLQFLFEYFSETQRNKGNFPGRFSGRQFSNSRSEMNVSTLELGDSALYLCASTMDRNGYTFGSGTRLTVV.

V and J are TRBV3-1 and TRBJ2-5, with unresolved D. This CDR3 contains 13 residues. CDR1 is LGHDT and CDR2 is YNNKEL in the germline V gene (reference sequence). Between the trimmed V and J ends, which lost 4 bases and 5 bases, there was a span of 11 bases. CDR3 coding DNA: TGTGCCAGCAGCCCCTCCGGTTCGGAGACCCAGTACTTC. Translation gives CASSPSGSETQYF.

The chain carries TRBV25-1 and TRBJ2-2; D is uncertain. The CDR3 consists of 18 residues. The germline gives CDR1 MGHDK, CDR2 SYGVNS. V lost 2 bases, J lost 0 bases, and 16 bases lay in between. The CDR3 protein is CASSELSGTSSNTGELFF. The CDR3 DNA reads as TGTGCCAGCAGTGAACTCTCAGGCACCTCTTCGAACACCGGGGAGCTGTTTTTT.

J is TRBJ1-2 and V is TRBV7-9; a possible D gene is TRBD1 (5 bases). Between the trimmed V and J ends, which lost 5 bases and 8 bases, there was a span of 15 bases. CDR3 length: 13 residues. The germline V gene has CDR1 SEHNR and CDR2 FQNEAQ (reference sequence). The CDR3: CASSEGAFDGYTF. DNA for the CDR3: TGTGCCAGCAGCGAAGGGGCCTTTGACGGCTACACCTTC.

This chain links TRBV6-5 with TRBJ1-1; TRBD1 agrees at 7 bases. The CDR3 consists of 18 residues. Germline V gene sequence: CDR1 MNHEY, CDR2 SVGAGI. The trim removed 2 bases at V and 0 bases at J, leaving 12 bases unmatched. The CDR3 loop reads CASSYGGTEYYMNTEAFF. CDR3 sequence (DNA): TGTGCCAGCAGTTACGGGGGGACAGAGTATTACATGAACACTGAAGCTTTCTTT.

V is TRBV7-9 and J is TRBJ2-7, with TRBD1 matching over 7 bases. Germline values: CDR1 SEHNR, CDR2 FQNEAQ (reference sequence). V gave up 1 base and J gave up 0 bases; unmatched junction bases: 6. The CDR3 consists of 16 residues. This chain's CDR3 is CASSLEGGQSSYEQYF. The CDR3, as DNA: TGTGCCAGCAGCTTAGAAGGGGGCCAAAGCTCCTACGAGCAGTACTTC. The full variable domain, in which reference TRBV7-9 and TRBJ2-7 provide the parts outside the CDR3, is DTGVSQNPRHKITKRGQNVTFRCDPISEHNRLYWYRQTLGQGPEFLTYFQNEAQLEKSRLLSDRFSAERPKGSFSTLEIQRTEQGDSAMYLCASSLEGGQSSYEQYFGPGTRLTVT.

This clonotype was picked up a small number of times. The chain links TRBV2 to TRBJ1-4; D remains ambiguous. Deletions cut 7 bases from V and 5 bases from J, with 14 bases between. CDR3 length: 14 residues. Germline V gene sequence: CDR1 SNHLY, CDR2 FYNNEI. The CDR3 is CASTSGSFNEKLFF. In DNA, the CDR3 is TGTGCCAGCACCTCGGGATCTTTCAATGAAAAACTGTTTTTT.

The J gene is TRBJ2-3, the V gene TRBV7-2; 8 positions match TRBD2. CDR1 and CDR2 (germline): SGHTA, FQGNSA. V lost 2 bases and J lost 0; bases outside the gene matches: 7. This CDR3 has 17 amino acids. The CDR3 protein is CASSLRSGGASTDTQYF. The DNA for the CDR3 is TGTGCCAGCAGCTTACGAAGCGGGGGTGCTAGCACAGATACGCAGTATTTT. Complete variable domain (other parts from reference TRBV7-2 and TRBJ2-3): GAGVSQSPSNKVTEKGKDVELRCDPISGHTALYWYRQSLGQGLEFLIYFQGNSAPDKSGLPSDRFSAERTGGSVSTLTIQRTQQEDSAVYLCASSLRSGGASTDTQYFGPGTRLTVL.